A selection of T cell receptor beta chains follows, all from one sample in a study of regulatory T cells in long-lasting Graves disease. TCRdb re-called the multiplex PCR reads with MiXCR, one entry per CDR3 protein. The sample has more than 450,000 distinct CDR3 sequences, around 11% seen once. These data were also filed under a second study, of T cells in Graves' hyperthyroidism and ophthalmopathy.

Sequencing used peripheral blood mononuclear cells (PBMCs), obtained at new diagnosis, from a patient treated with antithyroid drugs. These receptors were taken from a woman aged 25 to 39 with Graves disease. Each CDR3 is given with its conserved first and last residue. The order of the fields is D gene, clone size, J gene, V gene, CDR3 protein, CDR3 DNA. D genes are given only for firm matches. Size is omitted from some rows. Given values are once, few, many or a class for expanded clones.

D: .
size: many
J: TRBJ2-1
V: TRBV12-3/TRBV12-4
CDR3: CASSSPGTQAYNEQFF
DNA: TGTGCCAGCAGTTCCCCCGGGACACAGGCCTACAATGAGCAGTTCTTC

D: .
size: many
J: TRBJ2-1
V: TRBV4-1
CDR3: CASSQGGNEQFF
DNA: TGCGCCAGCAGCCAAGGAGGGAATGAGCAGTTCTTC

D: TRBD2
size: many
J: TRBJ2-7
V: TRBV29-1
CDR3: CSVAGTREQYF
DNA: TGCAGCGTTGCCGGGACTAGGGAGCAGTACTTC

D: .
size: .
J: TRBJ1-4
V: TRBV2
CDR3: CASTPSRANEKLFF
DNA: TGTGCCAGCACCCCCAGTAGAGCTAATGAAAAACTGTTTTTT

D: TRBD1
size: few
J: TRBJ1-1
V: TRBV20-1
CDR3: CSARVLGTGTTEAFF
DNA: TGCAGTGCTAGGGTCTTGGGGACAGGCACGACTGAAGCTTTCTTT

D: .
size: few
J: TRBJ2-5
V: TRBV19
CDR3: CASSNRDPVQGTQYF
DNA: TGTGCCAGTAGCAACCGTGACCCCGTTCAAGGGACCCAGTACTTC

D: .
size: many
J: TRBJ1-4
V: TRBV6-2/TRBV6-3
CDR3: CASSYGPRGEKLFF
DNA: TGTGCCAGCAGTTACGGCCCGCGTGGGGAAAAACTGTTTTTT

D: TRBD1
size: .
J: TRBJ1-5
V: TRBV19
CDR3: CASSAATGANNQPQHF
DNA: TGTGCCAGTAGTGCCGCGACAGGGGCCAACAATCAGCCCCAGCATTTT

D: .
size: many
J: TRBJ1-1
V: TRBV12-3/TRBV12-4
CDR3: CASRPWMRTEAFF
DNA: TGTGCCAGCCGACCTTGGATGCGGACTGAAGCTTTCTTT

D: TRBD2
size: many
J: TRBJ2-7
V: TRBV28
CDR3: CASSLGGRAVDEQYF
DNA: TGTGCCAGCAGTTTAGGCGGGAGAGCGGTCGACGAGCAGTACTTC

D: TRBD2
size: .
J: TRBJ2-1
V: TRBV28
CDR3: CASSLWDLAGGPGNEQFF
DNA: TGTGCCAGCAGTTTATGGGATTTAGCGGGAGGGCCAGGGAATGAGCAGTTCTTC

D: .
size: many
J: TRBJ2-6
V: TRBV7-8
CDR3: CASIALGSGANVLTF
DNA: TGTGCCAGCATCGCATTGGGGTCTGGGGCCAACGTCCTGACTTTC

D: .
size: many
J: TRBJ2-3
V: TRBV11-2
CDR3: CASSQYGRNDAGITDTQYF
DNA: TGTGCCAGCAGCCAATATGGGCGGAACGATGCAGGGATCACAGATACGCAGTATTTT

D: .
size: many
J: TRBJ1-4
V: TRBV30
CDR3: CAWSVTREGKLFF
DNA: TGTGCCTGGAGTGTAACCAGGGAGGGAAAACTGTTTTTT

D: .
size: many
J: TRBJ2-5
V: TRBV6-1
CDR3: CASRDYKETQYF
DNA: TGTGCCAGCAGGGACTACAAAGAGACCCAGTACTTC

D: TRBD1
size: .
J: TRBJ2-1
V: TRBV6-1
CDR3: CASSLRQGMDNEQFF
DNA: TGTGCCAGCAGTCTCCGACAGGGGATGGATAATGAGCAGTTCTTC

D: TRBD1
size: .
J: TRBJ1-6
V: TRBV6-4
CDR3: CASSDGRDRESYNSPLHF
DNA: TGTGCCAGCAGTGACGGGCGGGACAGGGAATCCTATAATTCACCCCTCCACTTT

D: .
size: medium-sized
J: TRBJ2-1
V: TRBV12-3/TRBV12-4
CDR3: CASSSSGTPRSRSYNEQFF
DNA: TGTGCCAGCAGTTCGTCCGGGACACCACGTTCGCGCTCCTACAATGAGCAGTTCTTC

D: .
size: many
J: TRBJ2-3
V: TRBV2
CDR3: CASRAPAYAQNTPRTDTQYF
DNA: TGTGCCAGCCGGGCCCCCGCCTACGCGCAGAACACTCCGCGCACAGATACGCAGTATTTT